This T cell receptor (beta chain) emerged from a study of blood T cell repertoires in COVID-19. On the study more broadly: PBMCs, B-cell-depleted T cells, or T cells were the source of the cDNA or gDNA that made up the material.

The CDR3 loop spans 16 amino acids. CDR1 and CDR2 (germline): LGHDT, YNNKEL (reference sequence). V lost 4 bases and J lost 0; bases outside the gene matches: 2. A word on this clone: The sample contains more than one DNA sequence encoding this CDR3.

The assay was immunoSEQ multiplex PCR, and TCRdb's table has in-frame clones only and misses some. The sample lists 320,000 or so clones; roughly nine tenths were seen once. Sequenced input: PBMCs or T cells enriched from blood (not recorded which). The TCR sequence derives from a woman younger than 45 who had recovered from COVID-19. This chain connects TRBV3-1 (or the pseudogene TRBV3-2) to TRBJ2-3; 12 bases align to TRBD2. Here the CDR3 DNA reads TGTGCCAGCAGCCCCCTAGCGGGGGGGAGCACAGATACGCAGTATTTT. It encodes CASSPLAGGSTDTQYF.